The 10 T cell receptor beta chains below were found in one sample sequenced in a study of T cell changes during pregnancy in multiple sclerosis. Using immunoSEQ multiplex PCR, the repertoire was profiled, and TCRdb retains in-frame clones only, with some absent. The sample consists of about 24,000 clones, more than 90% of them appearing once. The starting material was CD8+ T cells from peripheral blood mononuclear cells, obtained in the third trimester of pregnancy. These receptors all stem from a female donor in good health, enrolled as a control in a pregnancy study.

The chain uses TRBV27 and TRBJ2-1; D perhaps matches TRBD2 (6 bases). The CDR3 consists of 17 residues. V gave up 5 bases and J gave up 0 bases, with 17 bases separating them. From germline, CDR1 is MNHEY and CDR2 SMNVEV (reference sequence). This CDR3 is CASSPTLAAYSYNEQFF. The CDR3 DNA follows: TGTGCCAGCAGTCCCACCTTAGCGGCTTACTCCTACAATGAGCAGTTCTTC.

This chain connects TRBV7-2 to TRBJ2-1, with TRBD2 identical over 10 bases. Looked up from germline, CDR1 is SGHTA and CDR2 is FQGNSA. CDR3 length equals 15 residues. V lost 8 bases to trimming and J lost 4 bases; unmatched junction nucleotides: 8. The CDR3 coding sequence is TGTGCCAGCTCAATAGCGGGGGGACCTTACAATGAGCAGTTCTTC. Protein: CASSIAGGPYNEQFF.

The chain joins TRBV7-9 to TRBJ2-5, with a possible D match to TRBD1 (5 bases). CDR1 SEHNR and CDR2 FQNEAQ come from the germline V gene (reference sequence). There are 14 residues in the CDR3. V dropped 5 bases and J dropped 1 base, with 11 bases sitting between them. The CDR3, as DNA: TGTGCCAGCAGCCGCCGACAGCCCCAAGAGACCCAGTACTTC. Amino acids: CASSRRQPQETQYF.

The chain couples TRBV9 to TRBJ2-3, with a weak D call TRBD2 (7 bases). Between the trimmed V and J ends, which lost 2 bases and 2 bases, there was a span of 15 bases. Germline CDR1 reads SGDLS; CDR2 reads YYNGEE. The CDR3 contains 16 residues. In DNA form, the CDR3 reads TGTGCCAGCAGCGTTATAGGGGGGGGATACACAGATACGCAGTATTTT. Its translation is CASSVIGGGYTDTQYF.

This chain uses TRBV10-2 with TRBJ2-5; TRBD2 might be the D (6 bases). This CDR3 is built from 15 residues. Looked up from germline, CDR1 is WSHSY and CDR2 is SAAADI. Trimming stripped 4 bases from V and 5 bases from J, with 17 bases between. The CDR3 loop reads CASSAQTSRGETQYF. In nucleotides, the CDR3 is TGCGCCAGCAGTGCCCAAACTAGCCGGGGCGAGACCCAGTACTTC.

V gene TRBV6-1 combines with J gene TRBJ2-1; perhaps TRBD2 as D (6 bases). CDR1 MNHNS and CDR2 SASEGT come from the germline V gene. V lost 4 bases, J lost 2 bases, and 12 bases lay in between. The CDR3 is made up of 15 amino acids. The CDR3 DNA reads TGTGCCAGCAGTGCCGGTGGCGGGACCTACAATGAGCAGTTCTTC. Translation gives CASSAGGGTYNEQFF.

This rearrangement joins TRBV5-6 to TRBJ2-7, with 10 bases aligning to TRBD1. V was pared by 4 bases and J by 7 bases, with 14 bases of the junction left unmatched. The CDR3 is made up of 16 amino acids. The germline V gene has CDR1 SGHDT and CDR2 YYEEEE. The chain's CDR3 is CASSPLGGQGNYEQYF. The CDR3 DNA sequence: TGTGCCAGCAGCCCACTGGGGGGACAGGGGAATTATGAGCAGTACTTC.

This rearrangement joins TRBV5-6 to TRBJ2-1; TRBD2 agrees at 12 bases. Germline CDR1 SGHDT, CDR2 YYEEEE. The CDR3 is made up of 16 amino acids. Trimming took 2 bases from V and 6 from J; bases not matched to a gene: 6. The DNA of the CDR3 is TGTGCCAGCAGCTTCAGGACTAGCGGGGCCGCCAATGAGCAGTTCTTC. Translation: CASSFRTSGAANEQFF.

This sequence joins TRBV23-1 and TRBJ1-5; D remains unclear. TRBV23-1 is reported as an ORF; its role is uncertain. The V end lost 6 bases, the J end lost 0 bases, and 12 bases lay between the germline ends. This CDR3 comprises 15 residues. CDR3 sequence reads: CASRTPGLSNQPQHF. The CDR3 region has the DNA TGCGCCAGCAGAACCCCCGGACTTAGCAATCAGCCCCAGCATTTT.

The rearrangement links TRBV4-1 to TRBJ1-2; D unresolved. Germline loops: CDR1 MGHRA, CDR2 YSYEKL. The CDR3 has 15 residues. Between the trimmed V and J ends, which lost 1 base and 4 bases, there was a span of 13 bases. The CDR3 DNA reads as TGCGCCAGCAGCCAAGTTGTGGCCGAGGGCTATGGCTACACCTTC. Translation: CASSQVVAEGYGYTF.